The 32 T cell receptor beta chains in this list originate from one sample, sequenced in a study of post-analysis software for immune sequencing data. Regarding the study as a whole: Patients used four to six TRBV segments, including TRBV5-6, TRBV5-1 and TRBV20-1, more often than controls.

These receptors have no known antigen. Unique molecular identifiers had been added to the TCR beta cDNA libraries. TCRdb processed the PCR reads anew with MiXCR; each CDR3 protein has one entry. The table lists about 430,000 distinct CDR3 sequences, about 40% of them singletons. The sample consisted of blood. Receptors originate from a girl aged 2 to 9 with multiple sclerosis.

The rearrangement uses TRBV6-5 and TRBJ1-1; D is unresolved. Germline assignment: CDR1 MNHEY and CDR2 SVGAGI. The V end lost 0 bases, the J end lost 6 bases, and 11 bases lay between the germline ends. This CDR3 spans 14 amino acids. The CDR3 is CASSYSRSNAEAFF. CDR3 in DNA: TGTGCCAGCAGTTACTCTAGGAGTAACGCTGAAGCTTTCTTT.

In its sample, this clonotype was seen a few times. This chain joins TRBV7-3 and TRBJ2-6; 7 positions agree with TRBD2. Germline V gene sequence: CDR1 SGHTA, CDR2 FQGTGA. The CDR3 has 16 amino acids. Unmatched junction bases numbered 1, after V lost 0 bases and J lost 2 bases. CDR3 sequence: CASSLTGGAGANVLTF. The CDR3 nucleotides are TGTGCCAGCAGCTTAACGGGGGGGGCTGGGGCCAACGTCCTGACTTTC. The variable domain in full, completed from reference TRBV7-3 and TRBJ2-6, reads GAGVSQTPSNKVTEKGKYVELRCDPISGHTALYWYRQSLGQGPEFLIYFQGTGAADDSGLPNDRFFAVRPEGSVSTLKIQRTERGDSAVYLCASSLTGGAGANVLTFGAGSRLTVL.

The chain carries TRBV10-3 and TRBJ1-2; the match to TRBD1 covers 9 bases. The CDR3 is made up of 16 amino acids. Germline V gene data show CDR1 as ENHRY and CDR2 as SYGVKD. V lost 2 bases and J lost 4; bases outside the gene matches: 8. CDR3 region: CAISERIPGQGYGYTF. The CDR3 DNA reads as TGTGCCATCAGTGAGAGAATCCCGGGACAGGGCTATGGCTACACCTTC.

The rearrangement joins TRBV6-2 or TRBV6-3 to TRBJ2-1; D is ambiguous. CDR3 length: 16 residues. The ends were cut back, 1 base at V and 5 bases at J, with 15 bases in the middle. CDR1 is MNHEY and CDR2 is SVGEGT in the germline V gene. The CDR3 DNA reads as TGTGCCAGCAGTTACTACGCTCCACGGGTAGACAATGAGCAGTTCTTC. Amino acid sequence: CASSYYAPRVDNEQFF.

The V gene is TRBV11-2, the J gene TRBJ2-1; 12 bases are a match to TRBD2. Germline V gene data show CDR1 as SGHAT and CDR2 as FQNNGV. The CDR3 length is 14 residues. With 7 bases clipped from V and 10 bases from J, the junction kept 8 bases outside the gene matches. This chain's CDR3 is CASTRLAGDYEQFF. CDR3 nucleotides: TGTGCCAGCACCCGACTAGCGGGAGATTACGAGCAGTTCTTC.

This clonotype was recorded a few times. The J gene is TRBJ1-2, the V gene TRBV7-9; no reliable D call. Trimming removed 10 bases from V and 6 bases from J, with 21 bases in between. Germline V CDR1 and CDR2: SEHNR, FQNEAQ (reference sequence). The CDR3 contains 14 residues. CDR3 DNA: TGTGCCATCCTTAAGGGAACGGCCTCCGATGGCTACACCTTC. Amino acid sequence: CAILKGTASDGYTF.

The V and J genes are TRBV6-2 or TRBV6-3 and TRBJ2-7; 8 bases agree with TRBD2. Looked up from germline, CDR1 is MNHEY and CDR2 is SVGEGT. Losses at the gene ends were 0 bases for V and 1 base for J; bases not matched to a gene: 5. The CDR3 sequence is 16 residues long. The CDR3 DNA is TGTGCCAGCAGTTACTCCTCCGGGAGGGTTTCCTACGAGCAGTACTTC. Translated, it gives CASSYSSGRVSYEQYF.

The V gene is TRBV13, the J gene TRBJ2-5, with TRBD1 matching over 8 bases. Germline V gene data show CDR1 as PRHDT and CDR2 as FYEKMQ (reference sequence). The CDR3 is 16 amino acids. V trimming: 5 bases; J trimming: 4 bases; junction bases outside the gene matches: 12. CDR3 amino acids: CASSKNAGTGGETQYF. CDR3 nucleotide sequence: TGTGCCAGCAGCAAAAATGCCGGGACAGGCGGAGAGACCCAGTACTTC.

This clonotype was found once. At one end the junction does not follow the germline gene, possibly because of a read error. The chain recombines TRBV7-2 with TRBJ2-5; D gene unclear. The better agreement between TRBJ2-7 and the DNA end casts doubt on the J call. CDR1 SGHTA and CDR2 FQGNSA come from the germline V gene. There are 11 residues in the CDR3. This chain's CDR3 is CAGSEPYEQYF. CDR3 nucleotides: TGTGCCGGCAGCGAGCCCTACGAGCAGTACTTC.

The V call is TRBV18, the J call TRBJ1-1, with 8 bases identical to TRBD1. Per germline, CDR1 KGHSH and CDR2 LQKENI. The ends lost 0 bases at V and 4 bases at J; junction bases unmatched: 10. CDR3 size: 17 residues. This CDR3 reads CASSPPNPKDRGTEAFF. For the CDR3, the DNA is TGTGCCAGCTCACCACCGAACCCAAAAGACAGGGGCACTGAAGCTTTCTTT.

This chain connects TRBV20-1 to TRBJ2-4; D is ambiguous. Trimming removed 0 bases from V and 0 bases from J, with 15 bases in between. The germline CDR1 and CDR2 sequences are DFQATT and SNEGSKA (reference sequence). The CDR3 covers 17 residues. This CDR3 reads CSARDPSAELAKNIQYF. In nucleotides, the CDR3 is TGCAGTGCTAGAGATCCCAGCGCCGAACTAGCCAAAAACATTCAGTACTTC.

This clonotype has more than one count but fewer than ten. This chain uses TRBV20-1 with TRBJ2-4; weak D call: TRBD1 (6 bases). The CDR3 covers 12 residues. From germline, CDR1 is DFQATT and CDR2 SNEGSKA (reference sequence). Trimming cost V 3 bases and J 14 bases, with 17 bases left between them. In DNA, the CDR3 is TGCAGTGCTAGGATTCCGGGTCAGGGGAAGTACTTC. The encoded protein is CSARIPGQGKYF.

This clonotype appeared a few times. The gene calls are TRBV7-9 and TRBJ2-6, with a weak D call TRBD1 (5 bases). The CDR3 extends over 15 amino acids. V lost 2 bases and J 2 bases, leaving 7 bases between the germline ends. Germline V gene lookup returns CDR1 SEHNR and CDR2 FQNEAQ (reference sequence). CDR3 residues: CASSLTGAGANVLTF. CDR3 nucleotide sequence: TGTGCCAGCAGCTTAACAGGAGCTGGGGCCAACGTCCTGACTTTC. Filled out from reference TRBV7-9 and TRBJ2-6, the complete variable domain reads DTGVSQNPRHKITKRGQNVTFRCDPISEHNRLYWYRQTLGQGPEFLTYFQNEAQLEKSRLLSDRFSAERPKGSFSTLEIQRTEQGDSAMYLCASSLTGAGANVLTFGAGSRLTVL.

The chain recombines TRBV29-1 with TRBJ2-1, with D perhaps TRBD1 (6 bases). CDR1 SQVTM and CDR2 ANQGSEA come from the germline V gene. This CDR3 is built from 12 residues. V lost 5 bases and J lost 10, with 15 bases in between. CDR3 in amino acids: CSVNPGVGEQFF. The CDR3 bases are TGCAGCGTTAACCCAGGGGTAGGGGAGCAGTTCTTC.

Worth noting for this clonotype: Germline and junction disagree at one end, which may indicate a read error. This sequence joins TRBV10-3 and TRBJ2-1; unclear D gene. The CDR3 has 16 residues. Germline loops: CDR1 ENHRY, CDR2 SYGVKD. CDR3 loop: CAVSESPNAQDNEQFF. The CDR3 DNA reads TGTGCCGTCAGTGAGTCGCCGAATGCGCAAGACAATGAGCAGTTCTTC.

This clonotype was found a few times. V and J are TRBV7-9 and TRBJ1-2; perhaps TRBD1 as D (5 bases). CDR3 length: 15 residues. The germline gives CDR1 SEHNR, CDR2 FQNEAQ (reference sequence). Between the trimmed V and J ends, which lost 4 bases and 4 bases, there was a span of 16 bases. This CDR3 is CASSSRALGGYGYTF. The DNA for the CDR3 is TGTGCCAGCAGCTCCAGGGCCTTGGGCGGCTATGGCTACACCTTC.

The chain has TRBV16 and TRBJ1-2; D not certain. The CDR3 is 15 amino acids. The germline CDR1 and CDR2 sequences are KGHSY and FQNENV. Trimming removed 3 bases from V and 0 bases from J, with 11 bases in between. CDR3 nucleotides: TGTGCCAGCAGCCAGATGAGCAGGACTAACTATGGCTACACCTTC. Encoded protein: CASSQMSRTNYGYTF.

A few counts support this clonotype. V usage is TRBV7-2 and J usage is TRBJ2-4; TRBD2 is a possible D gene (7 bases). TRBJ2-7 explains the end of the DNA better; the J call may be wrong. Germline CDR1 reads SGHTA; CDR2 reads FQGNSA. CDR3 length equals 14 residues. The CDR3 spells CASSFGGAKYEQYF. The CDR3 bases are TGTGCCAGCAGCTTTGGGGGGGCTAAGTACGAGCAGTACTTC.

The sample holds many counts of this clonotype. Here the CDR3 DNA reads TGTGCCAGCAGCCAAGATCGCGGACTAGCGTGGTACGAGCAGTACTTC. It specifies CASSQDRGLAWYEQYF. The V call is TRBV4-2, the J call TRBJ2-7, with TRBD2 matching over 9 bases. V lost 0 bases, J lost 4 bases, and 7 bases stayed unmatched. The CDR3 covers 16 residues. Germline assignment: CDR1 LGHNA and CDR2 YNFKEQ.

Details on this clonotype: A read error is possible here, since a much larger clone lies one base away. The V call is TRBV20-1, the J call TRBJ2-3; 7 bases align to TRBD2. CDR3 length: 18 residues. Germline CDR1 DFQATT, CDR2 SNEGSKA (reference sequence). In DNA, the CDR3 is TGCAGTGCTATTCCCAGCGGGGTTATAGTGGAGGGCACAGATACGCGGTATTTT. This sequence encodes CSAIPSGVIVEGTDTRYF.

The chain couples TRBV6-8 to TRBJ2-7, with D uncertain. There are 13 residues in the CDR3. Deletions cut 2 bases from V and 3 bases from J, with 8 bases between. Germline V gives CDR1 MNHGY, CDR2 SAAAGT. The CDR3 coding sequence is TGTGCCAGCAGTTACCTGGTGGTCTACGAGCAGTACTTC. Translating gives CASSYLVVYEQYF.

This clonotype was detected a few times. CDR3 DNA: TGTGCCAGCAGCTTTCGACCGGGACAGGGGTCGGTCGAGCAGTACTTC. Encoded protein: CASSFRPGQGSVEQYF. The rearrangement uses TRBV14 and TRBJ2-5, with 10 bases fitting TRBD1. The J call is doubtful: the DNA matches TRBJ2-7 better. CDR1 SGHDN and CDR2 FVKESK come from the germline V gene. This CDR3 region has 16 residues.

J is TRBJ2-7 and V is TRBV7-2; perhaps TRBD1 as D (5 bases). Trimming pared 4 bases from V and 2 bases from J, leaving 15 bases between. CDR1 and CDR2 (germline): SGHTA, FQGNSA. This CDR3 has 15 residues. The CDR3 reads CASSSPIDRAYEQYF. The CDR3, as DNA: TGTGCCAGCAGCTCACCAATCGACAGAGCCTACGAGCAGTACTTC.

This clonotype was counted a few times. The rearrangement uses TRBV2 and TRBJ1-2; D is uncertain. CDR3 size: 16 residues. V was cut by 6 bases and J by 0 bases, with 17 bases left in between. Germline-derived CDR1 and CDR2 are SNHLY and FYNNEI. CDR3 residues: CASRDVLGEANYGYTF. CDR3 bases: TGTGCCAGCAGGGACGTTTTGGGTGAGGCTAACTATGGCTACACCTTC.

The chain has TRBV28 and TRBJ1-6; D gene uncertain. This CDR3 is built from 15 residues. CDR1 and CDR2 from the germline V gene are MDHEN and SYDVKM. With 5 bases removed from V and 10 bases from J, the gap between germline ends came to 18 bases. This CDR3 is CASSPWGLGRSPLHF. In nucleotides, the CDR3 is TGTGCCAGCAGTCCCTGGGGTCTCGGACGATCACCCCTCCACTTT.

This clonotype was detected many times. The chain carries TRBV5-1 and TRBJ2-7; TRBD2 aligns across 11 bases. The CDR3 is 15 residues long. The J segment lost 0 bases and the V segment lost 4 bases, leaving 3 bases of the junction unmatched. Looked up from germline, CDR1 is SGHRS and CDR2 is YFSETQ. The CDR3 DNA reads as TGCGCCAGCAGCCCTCTAGCGGGAGGCTCCTACGAGCAGTACTTC. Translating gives CASSPLAGGSYEQYF.

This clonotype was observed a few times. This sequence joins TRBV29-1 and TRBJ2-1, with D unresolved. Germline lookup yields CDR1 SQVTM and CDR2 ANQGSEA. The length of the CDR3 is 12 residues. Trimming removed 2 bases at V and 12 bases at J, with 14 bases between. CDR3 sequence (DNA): TGCAGCGTTGAATCAGCAACACTCTCGCAGTTCTTC. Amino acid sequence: CSVESATLSQFF.

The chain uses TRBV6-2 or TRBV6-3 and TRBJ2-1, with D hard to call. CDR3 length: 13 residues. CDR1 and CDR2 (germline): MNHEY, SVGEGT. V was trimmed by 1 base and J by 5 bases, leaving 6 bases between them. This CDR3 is CASSYWSHNEQFF. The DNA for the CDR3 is TGTGCCAGCAGTTACTGGTCGCACAATGAGCAGTTCTTC.

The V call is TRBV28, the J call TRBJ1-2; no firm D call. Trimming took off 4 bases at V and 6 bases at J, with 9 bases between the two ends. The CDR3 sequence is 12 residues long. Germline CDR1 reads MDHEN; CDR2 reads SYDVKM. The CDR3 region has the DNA TGTGCCAGCAGTTATGGGTTAAATGGCTACACCTTC. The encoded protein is CASSYGLNGYTF.

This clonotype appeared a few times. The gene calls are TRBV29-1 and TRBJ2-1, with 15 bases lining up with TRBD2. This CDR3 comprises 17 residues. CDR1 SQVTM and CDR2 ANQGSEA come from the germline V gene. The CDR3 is CSSRGGTSGRTYNEQFF. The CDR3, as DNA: TGCAGTTCCCGTGGGGGGACTAGCGGGAGGACCTACAATGAGCAGTTCTTC.

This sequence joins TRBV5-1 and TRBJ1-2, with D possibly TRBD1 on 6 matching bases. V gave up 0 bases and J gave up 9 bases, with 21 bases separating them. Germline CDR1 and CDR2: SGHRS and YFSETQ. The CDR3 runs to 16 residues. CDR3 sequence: CASSLDATGMVRRYTF. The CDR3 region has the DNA TGCGCCAGCAGCTTGGACGCGACAGGAATGGTTCGACGCTACACCTTC.

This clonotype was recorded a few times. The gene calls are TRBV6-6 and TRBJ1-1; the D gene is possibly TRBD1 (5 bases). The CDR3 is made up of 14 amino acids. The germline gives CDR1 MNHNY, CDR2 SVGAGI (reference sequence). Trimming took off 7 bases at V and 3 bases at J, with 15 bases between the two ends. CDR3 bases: TGTGCCAGCACTCCGCAGGGAAGGTACACTGAAGCTTTCTTT. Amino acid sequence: CASTPQGRYTEAFF.